Sequencing of this T cell receptor (beta chain) was carried out in a study of blood T cell repertoires in COVID-19. Study-level background: Specimens from acute and convalescent COVID-19 originated in the United States, Italy and Spain. Sources were T cells, B-cell-depleted T cells, or PBMCs; the material itself was cDNA or gDNA.

Per the original methods: Estimated nucleated cell counts came from reference gene primer amplification. Clones were sequenced by immunoSEQ multiplex PCR, and TCRdb holds only the in-frame ones, with some missing. V, J and clone size reflect that table, while D and trimming were determined from the DNA. The sample consists of 95,000 to 150,000 clones, around 81% of them appearing once. V was trimmed by 3 bases and J by 3 bases, leaving 8 bases between them. The CDR3 consists of 13 residues. Per the germline V gene, CDR1 is SEHNR and CDR2 is FQNEAQ (reference sequence). Sequenced sample: peripheral blood. The TCR comes from a woman in her 50s with acute or convalescent COVID-19. This chain joins TRBV7-9 and TRBJ1-1, with D possibly TRBD1 on 5 matching bases. The chain's CDR3 is CASSFGRDTEAFF. CDR3 nucleotides: TGTGCCAGCAGCTTCGGCAGGGACACTGAAGCTTTCTTT.